This T cell receptor beta chain was sequenced in a study of cytomegalovirus exposure and HLA in healthy donors. Germline values: CDR1 MNHEY, CDR2 SMNVEV (reference sequence). V lost 2 bases to trimming and J lost 9 bases; unmatched junction nucleotides: 15. This CDR3 is built from 17 residues. General observations from the study: Among TCR sequences, most were rare, though some public TCRs appeared in many donors.

Both 60 Vbeta primers and 13 Jbeta primers went into the PCR. Produced via immunoSEQ multiplex PCR; TCRdb's table is partial and in-frame only. The sample lists 200,000 to 250,000 clones, over 65% occurring once. With regard to this clone: What it binds is not known.

The chain employs TRBV27 and TRBJ2-7; TRBD1 aligns across 11 bases. The sequenced sample was PBMCs. This sequence was found in a woman aged 60 to 75 in good health and CMV-seropositive. This CDR3 is CASSLRLSDRGRSGQYF. DNA for the CDR3: TGTGCCAGCAGTTTAAGACTCTCGGACAGGGGGCGTAGTGGGCAGTACTTC.